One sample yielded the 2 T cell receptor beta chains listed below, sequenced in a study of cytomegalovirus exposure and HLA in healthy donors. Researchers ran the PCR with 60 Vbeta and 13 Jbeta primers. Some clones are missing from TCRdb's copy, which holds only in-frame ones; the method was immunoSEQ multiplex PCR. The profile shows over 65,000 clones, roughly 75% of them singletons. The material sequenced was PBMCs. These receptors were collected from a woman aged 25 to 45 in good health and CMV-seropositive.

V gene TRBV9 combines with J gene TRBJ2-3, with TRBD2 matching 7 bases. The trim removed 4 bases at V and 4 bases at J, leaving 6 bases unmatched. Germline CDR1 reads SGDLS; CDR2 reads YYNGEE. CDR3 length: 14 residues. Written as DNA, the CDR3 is TGTGCCAGCAGCTCCTCCGGGAGGTCAGATACGCAGTATTTT. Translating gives CASSSSGRSDTQYF.

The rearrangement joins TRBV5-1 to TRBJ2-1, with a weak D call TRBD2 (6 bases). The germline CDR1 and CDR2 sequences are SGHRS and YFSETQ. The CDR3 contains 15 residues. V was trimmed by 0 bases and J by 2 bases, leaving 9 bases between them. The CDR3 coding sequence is TGCGCCAGCAGCTTGGCGGGAGCCGCCTACAATGAGCAGTTCTTC. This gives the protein CASSLAGAAYNEQFF.